This T cell receptor beta chain came from a study of CXCR3-negative and CXCR3-positive naive CD8 T cells. General study results and limits: Similar TRBV-TRBJ gene usage was seen in naive CXCR3-negative and CXCR3-positive cells, but not in memory cells. The authors found comparable surface CD5 between naive subsets and inferred TCR strength from TRB CDR3 properties.

Via 5' RACE with UMI labels, TRB cDNA libraries were prepared. TCRdb reprocessed the 5' RACE reads and stores each CDR3 protein as one record, lacking DNA. The specimen's table records 40,000 to 45,000 distinct CDR3 sequences. Turning to this clonotype: Its target is unknown.

CD45RO-CCR7+CD27+CD95- characterized naive CD8+ T cells. CDR3 size: 15 residues. CDR1 SGHRS and CDR2 YFSETQ come from the germline V gene. This chain connects TRBV5-1 to TRBJ1-2; TCRdb picks TRBD1, but there is no DNA to check that call. The sample taken for sequencing was naive CXCR3- CD8+ T cells from blood. Indicated subset: CD45RO-CCR7+CD27+CD95- naive CD8+ T cells lacking CXCR3 (TNR3-). The source of this sequence is a human donor in good health. Some clones in this sample may be carry-over from other donors' samples. CDR3 protein: CASSDRDRGPYGYTF.